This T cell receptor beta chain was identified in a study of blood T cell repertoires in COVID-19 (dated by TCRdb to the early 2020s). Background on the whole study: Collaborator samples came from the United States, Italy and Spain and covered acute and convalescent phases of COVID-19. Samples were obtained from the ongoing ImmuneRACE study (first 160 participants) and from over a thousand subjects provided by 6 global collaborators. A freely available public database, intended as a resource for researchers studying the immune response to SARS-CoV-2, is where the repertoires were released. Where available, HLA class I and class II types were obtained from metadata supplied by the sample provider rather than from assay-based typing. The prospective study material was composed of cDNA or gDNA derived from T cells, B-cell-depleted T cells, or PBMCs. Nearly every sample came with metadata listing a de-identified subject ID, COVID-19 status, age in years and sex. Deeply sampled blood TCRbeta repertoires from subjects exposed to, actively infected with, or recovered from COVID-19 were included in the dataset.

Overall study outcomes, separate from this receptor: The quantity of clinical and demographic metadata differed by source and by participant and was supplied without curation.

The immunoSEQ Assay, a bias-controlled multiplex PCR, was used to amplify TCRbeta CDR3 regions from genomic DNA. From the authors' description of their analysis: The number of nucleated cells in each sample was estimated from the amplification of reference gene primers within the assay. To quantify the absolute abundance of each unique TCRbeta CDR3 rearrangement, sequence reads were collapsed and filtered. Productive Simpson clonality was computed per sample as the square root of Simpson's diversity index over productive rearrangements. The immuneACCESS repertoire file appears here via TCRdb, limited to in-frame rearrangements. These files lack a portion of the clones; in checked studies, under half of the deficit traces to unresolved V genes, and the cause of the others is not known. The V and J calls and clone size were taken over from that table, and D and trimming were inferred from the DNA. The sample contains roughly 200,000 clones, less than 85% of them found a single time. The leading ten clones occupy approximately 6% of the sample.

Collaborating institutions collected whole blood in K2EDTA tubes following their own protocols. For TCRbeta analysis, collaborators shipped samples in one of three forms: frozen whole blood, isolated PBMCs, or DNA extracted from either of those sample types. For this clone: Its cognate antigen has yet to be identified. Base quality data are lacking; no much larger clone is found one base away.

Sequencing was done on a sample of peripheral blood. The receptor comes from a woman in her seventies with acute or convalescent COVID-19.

The CDR3 protein sequence reads: CASGSDQGANTEAFF. The DNA sequence is TGTGCTAGTGGTTCCGATCAGGGGGCGAACACTGAAGCTTTCTTT. Recombination connected TRBV12-5 to TRBJ1-1, with 8 central nucleotides matching TRBD1. At the junction V is shortened by 4 bases and J by 1 base; bases outside the gene matches: 5. The CDR1 and CDR2 encoded by the germline V gene are LGHNT and FRNRAP. The CDR3 numbers 15 residues from cysteine through phenylalanine. Of all the DNA, just the CDR3 is kept, 45 bases in frame from base 1.